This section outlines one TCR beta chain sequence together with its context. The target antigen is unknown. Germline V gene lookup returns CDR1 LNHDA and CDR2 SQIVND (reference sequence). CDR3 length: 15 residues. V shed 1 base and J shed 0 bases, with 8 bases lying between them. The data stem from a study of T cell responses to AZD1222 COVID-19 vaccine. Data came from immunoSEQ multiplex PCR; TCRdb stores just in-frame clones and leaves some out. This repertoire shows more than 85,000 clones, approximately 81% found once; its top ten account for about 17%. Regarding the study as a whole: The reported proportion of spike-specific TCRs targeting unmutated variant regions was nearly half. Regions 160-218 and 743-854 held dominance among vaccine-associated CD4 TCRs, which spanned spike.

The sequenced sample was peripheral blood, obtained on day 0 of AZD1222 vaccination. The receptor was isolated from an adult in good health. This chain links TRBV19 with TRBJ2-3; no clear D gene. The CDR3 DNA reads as TGTGCCAGTAGTATAGGGCAGGCAAGCACAGATACGCAGTATTTT. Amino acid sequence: CASSIGQASTDTQYF.